What follows describes a single TCR beta chain. Its cognate antigen is unknown. Produced via immunoSEQ multiplex PCR; TCRdb's table is partial and in-frame only. In the table there are over 95,000 clones, 95% to 96% of which are singletons. Germline CDR1 is LGHNA and CDR2 is YSLEER. The V and J ends lost 1 base and 0 bases respectively, with 4 bases between them. This CDR3 has 15 residues. This sample is part of a study of OX40 agonist ivuxolimab in advanced cancers. Turning to the study itself: Partial responses were seen in three patients, one with hepatocellular carcinoma and two with cutaneous melanoma.

General study results and limits: Patients with a partial response at 0.1-3.0 mg/kg had among the lowest clonal expansion.

V usage is TRBV4-3 and J usage is TRBJ2-6; D call uncertain. This sequence was found in an adult with an advanced solid tumor such as melanoma, head and neck, liver or kidney cancer. The sequencing here drew on CD4+ or CD8+ T cells sorted from blood, taken in a trial of the OX40 agonist ivuxolimab. The CDR3 region is CASSQGLSGANVLTF. DNA of the CDR3: TGCGCCAGCAGCCAAGGGCTCTCTGGGGCCAACGTCCTGACTTTC.